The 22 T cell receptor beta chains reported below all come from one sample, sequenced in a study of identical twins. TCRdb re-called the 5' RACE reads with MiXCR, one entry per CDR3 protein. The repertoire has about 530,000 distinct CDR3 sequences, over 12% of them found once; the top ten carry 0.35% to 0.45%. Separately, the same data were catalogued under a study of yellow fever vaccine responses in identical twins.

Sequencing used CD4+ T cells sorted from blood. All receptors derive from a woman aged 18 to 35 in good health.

As DNA, the CDR3 is TGTGCCAGCAGCGGATCGGCTTCCGGGAACTATGGCTACACCTTC. Translation gives CASSGSASGNYGYTF. This sequence joins TRBV3-1 and TRBJ1-2; no definite D call. The CDR3 consists of 15 residues. V lost 5 bases to trimming and J lost 2 bases, with 15 bases between them. CDR1 is LGHDT and CDR2 is YNNKEL in the germline V gene (reference sequence).

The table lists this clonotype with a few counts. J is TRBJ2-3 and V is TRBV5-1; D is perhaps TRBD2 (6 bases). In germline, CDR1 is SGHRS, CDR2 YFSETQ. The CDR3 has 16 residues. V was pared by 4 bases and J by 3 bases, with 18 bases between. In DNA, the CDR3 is TGCGCCAGCAGCCTGTGGGGGGACCTAGGGACAGATACGCAGTATTTT. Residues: CASSLWGDLGTDTQYF. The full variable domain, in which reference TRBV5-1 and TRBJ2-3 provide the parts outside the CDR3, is KAGVTQTPRYLIKTRGQQVTLSCSPISGHRSVSWYQQTPGQGLQFLFEYFSETQRNKGNFPGRFSGRQFSNSRSEMNVSTLELGDSALYLCASSLWGDLGTDTQYFGPGTRLTVL.

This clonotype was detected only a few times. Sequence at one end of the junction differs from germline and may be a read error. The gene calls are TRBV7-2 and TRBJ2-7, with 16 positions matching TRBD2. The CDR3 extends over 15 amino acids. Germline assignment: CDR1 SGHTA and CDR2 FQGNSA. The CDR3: CASSLDGTSGRALHF. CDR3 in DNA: TGTGCCAGCAGCTTAGATGGGACTAGCGGGAGGGCTCTTCATTTC.

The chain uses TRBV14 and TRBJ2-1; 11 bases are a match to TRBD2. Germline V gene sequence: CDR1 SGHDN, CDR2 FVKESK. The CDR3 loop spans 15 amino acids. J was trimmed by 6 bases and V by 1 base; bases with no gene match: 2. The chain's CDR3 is CASSQALAGGNEQFF. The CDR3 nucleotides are TGTGCCAGCAGCCAAGCGCTAGCGGGAGGCAATGAGCAGTTCTTC. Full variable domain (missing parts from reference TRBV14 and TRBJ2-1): EAGVTQFPSHSVIEKGQTVTLRCDPISGHDNLYWYRRVMGKEIKFLLHFVKESKQDESGMPNNRFLAERTGGTYSTLKVQPAELEDSGVYFCASSQALAGGNEQFFGPGTRLTVL.

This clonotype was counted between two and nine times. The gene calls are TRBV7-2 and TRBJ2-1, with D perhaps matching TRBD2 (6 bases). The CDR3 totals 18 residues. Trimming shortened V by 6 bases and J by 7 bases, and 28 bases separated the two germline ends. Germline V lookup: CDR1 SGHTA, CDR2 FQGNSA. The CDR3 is CASRLTPRLVPGWNEQFF. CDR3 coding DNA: TGTGCCAGCAGGTTAACGCCCCGACTAGTTCCGGGGTGGAATGAGCAGTTCTTC.

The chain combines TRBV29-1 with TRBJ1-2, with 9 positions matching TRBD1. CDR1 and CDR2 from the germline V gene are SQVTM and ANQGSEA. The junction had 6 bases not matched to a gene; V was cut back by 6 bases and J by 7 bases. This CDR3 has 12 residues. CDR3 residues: CSVGTGTFGYTF. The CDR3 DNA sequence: TGCAGCGTGGGGACAGGGACGTTTGGCTACACCTTC.

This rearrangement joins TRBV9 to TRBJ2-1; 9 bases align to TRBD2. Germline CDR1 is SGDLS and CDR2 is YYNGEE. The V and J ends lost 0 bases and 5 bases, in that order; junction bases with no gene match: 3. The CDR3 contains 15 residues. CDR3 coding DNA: TGTGCCAGCAGCGTAGCCCCTAGCGGGAACAATGAGCAGTTCTTC. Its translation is CASSVAPSGNNEQFF.

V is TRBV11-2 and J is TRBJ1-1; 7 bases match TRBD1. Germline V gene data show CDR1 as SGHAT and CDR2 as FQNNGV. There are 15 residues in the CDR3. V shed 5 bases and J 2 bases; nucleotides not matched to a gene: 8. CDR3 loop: CASSPRQGINTEAFF. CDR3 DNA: TGTGCCAGCAGCCCGCGACAGGGAATAAACACTGAAGCTTTCTTT.

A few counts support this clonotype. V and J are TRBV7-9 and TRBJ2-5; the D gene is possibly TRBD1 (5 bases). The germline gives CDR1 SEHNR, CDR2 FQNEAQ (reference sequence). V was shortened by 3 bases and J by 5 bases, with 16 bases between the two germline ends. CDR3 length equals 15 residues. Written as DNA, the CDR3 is TGTGCCAGCAGCTTGAGGCCCAGGGATTCGGAGACCCAGTACTTC. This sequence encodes CASSLRPRDSETQYF.

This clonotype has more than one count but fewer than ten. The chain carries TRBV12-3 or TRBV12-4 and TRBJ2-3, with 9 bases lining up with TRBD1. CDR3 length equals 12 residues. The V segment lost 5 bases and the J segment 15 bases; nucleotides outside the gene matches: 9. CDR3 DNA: TGTGCCAGCAGTCTCCCCGGGACAGGGTATTATTTT. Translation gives CASSLPGTGYYF.

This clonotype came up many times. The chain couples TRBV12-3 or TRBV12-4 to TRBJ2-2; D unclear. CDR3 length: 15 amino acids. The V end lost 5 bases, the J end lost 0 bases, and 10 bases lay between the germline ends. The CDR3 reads CASSTLTANTGELFF. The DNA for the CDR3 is TGTGCCAGCAGTACTCTGACCGCGAACACCGGGGAGCTGTTTTTT.

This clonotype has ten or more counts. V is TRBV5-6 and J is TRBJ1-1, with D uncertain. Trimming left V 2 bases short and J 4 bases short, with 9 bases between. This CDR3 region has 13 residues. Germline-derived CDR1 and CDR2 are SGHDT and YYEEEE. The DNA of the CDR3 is TGTGCCAGCAGCTTTGGGCCGCCCACTGAAGCTTTCTTT. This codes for CASSFGPPTEAFF.

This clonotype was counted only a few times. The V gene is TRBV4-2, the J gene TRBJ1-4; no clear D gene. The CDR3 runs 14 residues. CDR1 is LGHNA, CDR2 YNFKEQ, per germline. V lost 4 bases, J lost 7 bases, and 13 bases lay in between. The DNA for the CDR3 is TGTGCCAGCAGCCTGGACCGGCGAGGTGAAAAACTGTTTTTT. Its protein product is CASSLDRRGEKLFF.

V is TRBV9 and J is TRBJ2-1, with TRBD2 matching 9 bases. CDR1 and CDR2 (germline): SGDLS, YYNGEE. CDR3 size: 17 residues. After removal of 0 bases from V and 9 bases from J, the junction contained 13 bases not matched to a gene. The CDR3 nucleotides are TGTGCCAGCAGCGTAGATGCTTTAGCGGGAGTGGCAGGTGAGCAGTTCTTC. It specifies CASSVDALAGVAGEQFF.

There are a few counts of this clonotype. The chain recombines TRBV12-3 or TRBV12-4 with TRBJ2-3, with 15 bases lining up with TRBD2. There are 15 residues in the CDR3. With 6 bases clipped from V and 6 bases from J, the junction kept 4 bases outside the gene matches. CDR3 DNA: TGTGCCAGCAGGCTGGGGACTAGCGGGAGGGATACGCAGTATTTT. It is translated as CASRLGTSGRDTQYF.

The CDR3 spells CAMRTSPTDTQYF. CDR3 nucleotide sequence: TGTGCCATGCGGACTAGCCCCACAGATACGCAGTATTTT. The chain recombines TRBV10-3 with TRBJ2-3; 8 bases are a match to TRBD2. Germline V gene lookup returns CDR1 ENHRY and CDR2 SYGVKD. The CDR3 runs 13 residues. The V segment lost 9 bases and the J segment 2 bases; nucleotides outside the gene matches: 4.

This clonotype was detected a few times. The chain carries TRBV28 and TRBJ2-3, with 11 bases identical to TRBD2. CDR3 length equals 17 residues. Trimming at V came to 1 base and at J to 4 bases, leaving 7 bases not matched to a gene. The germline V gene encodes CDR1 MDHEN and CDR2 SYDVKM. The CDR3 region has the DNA TGTGCCAGCAGTTTATATAATAGCGGGGGGGATTCAGATACGCAGTATTTT. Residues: CASSLYNSGGDSDTQYF.

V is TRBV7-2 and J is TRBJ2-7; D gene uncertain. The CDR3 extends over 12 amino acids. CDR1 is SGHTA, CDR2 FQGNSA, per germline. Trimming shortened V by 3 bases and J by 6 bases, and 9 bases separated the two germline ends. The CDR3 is CASSLFTAEQYF. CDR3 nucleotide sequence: TGTGCCAGCAGCTTGTTTACCGCCGAGCAGTACTTC.

CDR3 DNA sequence: TGTGCCAGCAGTTTAATCGGGACTAGCGGGAGCACAGATACGCAGTATTTT. It yields the protein CASSLIGTSGSTDTQYF. The chain couples TRBV28 to TRBJ2-3; 12 nucleotides align to TRBD2. V lost 2 bases to trimming and J lost 0 bases; unmatched junction nucleotides: 3. The CDR3 is 17 residues long. The germline V gene encodes CDR1 MDHEN and CDR2 SYDVKM. The variable domain in full, with the rest retrieved from reference TRBV28 and TRBJ2-3, is DVKVTQSSRYLVKRTGEKVFLECVQDMDHENMFWYRQDPGLGLRLIYFSYDVKMKEKGDIPEGYSVSREKKERFSLILESASTNQTSMYLCASSLIGTSGSTDTQYFGPGTRLTVL.

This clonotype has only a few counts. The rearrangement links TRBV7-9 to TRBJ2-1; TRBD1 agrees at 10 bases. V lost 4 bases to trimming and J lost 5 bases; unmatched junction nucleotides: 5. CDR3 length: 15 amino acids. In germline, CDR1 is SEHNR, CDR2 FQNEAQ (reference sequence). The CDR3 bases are TGTGCCAGCAGCTCCCTCGGGACAGGGGACAATGAGCAGTTCTTC. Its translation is CASSSLGTGDNEQFF.

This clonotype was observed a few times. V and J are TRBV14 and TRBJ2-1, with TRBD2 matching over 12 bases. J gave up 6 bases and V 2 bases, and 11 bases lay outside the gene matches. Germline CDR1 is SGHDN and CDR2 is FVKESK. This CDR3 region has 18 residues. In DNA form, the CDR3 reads TGTGCCAGCAGCCAACTAGCGGGAGGGTCCCGCATACGCAATGAGCAGTTCTTC. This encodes CASSQLAGGSRIRNEQFF.

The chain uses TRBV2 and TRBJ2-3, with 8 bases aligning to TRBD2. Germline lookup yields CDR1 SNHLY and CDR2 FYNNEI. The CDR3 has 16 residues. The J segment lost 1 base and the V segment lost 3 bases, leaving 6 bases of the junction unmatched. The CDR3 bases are TGTGCCAGCAGTGATCGGGGGGGAAGACGCACAGATACGCAGTATTTT. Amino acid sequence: CASSDRGGRRTDTQYF.